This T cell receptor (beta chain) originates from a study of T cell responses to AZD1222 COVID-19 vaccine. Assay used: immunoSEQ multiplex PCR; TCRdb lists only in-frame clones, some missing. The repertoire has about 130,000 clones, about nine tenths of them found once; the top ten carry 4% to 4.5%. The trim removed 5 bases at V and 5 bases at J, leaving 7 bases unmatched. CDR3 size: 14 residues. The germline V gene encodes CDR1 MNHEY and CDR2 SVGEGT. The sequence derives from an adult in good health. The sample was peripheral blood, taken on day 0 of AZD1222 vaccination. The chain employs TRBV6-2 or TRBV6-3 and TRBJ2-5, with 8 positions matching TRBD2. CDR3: CASSPIAGRETQYF. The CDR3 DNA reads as TGTGCCAGCAGTCCCATAGCGGGGAGGGAGACCCAGTACTTC.